This TCR beta chain was identified during a study of blood T cell repertoires in COVID-19. The germline V gene encodes CDR1 SEHNR and CDR2 FQNEAQ (reference sequence). Trimming took off 3 bases at V and 9 bases at J, with 18 bases between the two ends. The CDR3 covers 16 residues. Libraries were prepared by immunoSEQ multiplex PCR; TCRdb keeps only in-frame clonotypes and omits some of them. The table includes fewer than 600,000 clones, 89% detected once. Sequencing input: peripheral blood. This sequence was found in a young man with COVID-19, enrolled during active disease. The chain has TRBV7-9 and TRBJ1-6, with TRBD1 as a possible D gene (5 bases). Written as DNA, the CDR3 is TGTGCCAGCAGCTTCTTGGGCAGGGAAGGTCTTTCACCCCTCCACTTT. Encoded protein: CASSFLGREGLSPLHF.